This TCR beta chain is from a study of blood T cell repertoires in COVID-19. About the study: COVID-19 samples from acute and convalescent phases originated in the United States, Italy and Spain. T cells, B-cell-depleted T cells, or PBMCs provided the cDNA or gDNA that served as material.

After removal of 1 base from V and 5 bases from J, the junction contained 5 bases not matched to a gene. CDR1 is SGHTA, CDR2 FQGNSA, per germline. The CDR3 runs to 16 residues. This clone turned up a few times. As processed by the authors: Nucleated cell counts were estimated from reference gene primer amplification. Sequenced by immunoSEQ multiplex PCR; TCRdb stores in-frame clones only, minus some. V and J calls plus clone size are reproduced from that table; the DNA served to infer D and trimming. The top ten clones hold more than 8% of a sample with about 240,000 clones, about 80% of them seen once.

This receptor was taken from a woman of 80 years or more with acute or convalescent COVID-19. The chain carries TRBV7-2 and TRBJ2-1; TRBD2 matches at 10 bases. The specimen sequenced was peripheral blood. The CDR3 DNA is TGTGCCAGCAGCTTAGTGGGACTAGCGCCTAACAATGAGCAGTTCTTC. Its translation: CASSLVGLAPNNEQFF.